The 29 T cell receptor beta chains reported below all come from one sample, sequenced in a study of blood T cells in healthy people across ages. Through a sample-barcoded 5' primer and a J-beta primer mix, a second PCR was run for roughly 7 to 11 cycles. TCRdb recomputed calls from the 5' RACE reads with MiXCR, one row per CDR3 protein. The table lists hundreds of thousands of distinct CDR3 sequences, roughly 50% of them singletons. Material for sequencing was blood. These receptor sequences come from a woman aged 60-75 years in good health.

The gene calls are TRBV28 and TRBJ1-2, with D perhaps TRBD1 (6 bases). V was pared by 6 bases and J by 1 base, with 12 bases between. The CDR3 is 14 residues long. CDR1 is MDHEN, CDR2 SYDVKM, per germline. CDR3 bases: TGTGCCAGCAGCCTGGACAGATATAACTATGGCTACACCTTC. Protein product: CASSLDRYNYGYTF.

This clonotype is a singleton in its sample. The chain uses TRBV2 and TRBJ2-1; 8 nucleotides agree with TRBD2. The junction had 9 bases not matched to a gene; V was cut back by 4 bases and J by 7 bases. The CDR3 length is 15 residues. Germline V gene lookup returns CDR1 SNHLY and CDR2 FYNNEI. The CDR3 bases are TGTGCCAGCAGTGCTACTAGCGGAGCTCGGAATGAGCAGTTCTTC. This sequence encodes CASSATSGARNEQFF.

The chain combines TRBV20-1 with TRBJ2-7; tentative D call: TRBD1 (5 bases). Germline loops: CDR1 DFQATT, CDR2 SNEGSKA (reference sequence). The ends were cut back, 0 bases at V and 0 bases at J, with 12 bases in the middle. The CDR3 length is 15 residues. CDR3 sequence (DNA): TGCAGTGCTAGAGATAATGGTAGGGGCTCCTACGAGCAGTACTTC. This sequence encodes CSARDNGRGSYEQYF.

The chain has TRBV10-3 and TRBJ2-5; 10 positions match TRBD1. This CDR3 region has 15 residues. The J segment lost 11 bases and the V segment lost 6 bases, leaving 15 bases of the junction unmatched. Germline V gene lookup returns CDR1 ENHRY and CDR2 SYGVKD. The CDR3 region is CAIRNRDRGSDEQYF. The CDR3 DNA is TGTGCCATCAGGAACCGGGACAGGGGATCGGATGAGCAGTACTTC.

Written as DNA, the CDR3 is TGTGCCAGCAGCTCAACTAGGACTAGCGGGAGGCTTCTGCAAGAGACCCAGTACTTC. Translated, it gives CASSSTRTSGRLLQETQYF. The V gene is TRBV21-1, the J gene TRBJ2-5; the D segment call TRBD2 is taken from the table without a DNA check. TRBV21-1 is described as a pseudogene. This CDR3 contains 19 residues.

The chain combines TRBV3-1 with TRBJ2-1, with D possibly being TRBD2 (6 bases). Germline assignment: CDR1 LGHDT and CDR2 YNNKEL (reference sequence). Deletions cut 1 base from V and 5 bases from J, with 9 bases between. There are 14 residues in the CDR3. CDR3 sequence: CASSQARRDNEQFF. CDR3 nucleotide sequence: TGTGCCAGCAGCCAAGCCAGGAGGGACAATGAGCAGTTCTTC.

This clonotype came up a few times. The genes are TRBV13 and TRBJ2-3; D uncertain. The CDR3 totals 12 residues. Per the germline V gene, CDR1 is PRHDT and CDR2 is FYEKMQ (reference sequence). V lost 5 bases to trimming and J lost 3 bases, with 6 bases between them. CDR3 sequence reads: CASSAHTDTQYF. CDR3 nucleotide sequence: TGTGCCAGCAGCGCCCATACAGATACGCAGTATTTT.

This clonotype has more than one count but fewer than ten. This sequence joins TRBV6-6 and TRBJ2-1; D possibly matches TRBD1 or TRBD2 (5 bases each). The CDR3 is 11 residues long. V was shortened by 2 bases and J by 10 bases, with 6 bases between the two germline ends. Germline V gene data show CDR1 as MNHNY and CDR2 as SVGAGI (reference sequence). CDR3 loop: CASSYEGEQFF. The CDR3 DNA reads TGTGCCAGCAGTTACGAGGGGGAGCAGTTCTTC.

This clonotype was detected ten times or more. The V gene is TRBV28, the J gene TRBJ2-7; TRBD2 aligns across 12 bases. The CDR3 extends over 16 amino acids. J was trimmed by 4 bases and V by 3 bases; bases with no gene match: 7. Germline lookup yields CDR1 MDHEN and CDR2 SYDVKM. For the CDR3, the DNA is TGTGCCAGCAGTTTGCCACTAGCGGGAGGACGATACGAGCAGTACTTC. The encoded protein is CASSLPLAGGRYEQYF.

This chain joins TRBV4-3 and TRBJ2-7; D is unclear. CDR1 is LGHNA and CDR2 is YSLEER in the germline V gene. Trimming shortened V by 1 base and J by 3 bases, and 13 bases separated the two germline ends. CDR3 length: 15 residues. CDR3 coding DNA: TGCGCCAGCAGCCAAGCTCTTAGTCTTTTCTACGAGCAGTACTTC. Translating gives CASSQALSLFYEQYF.

This clonotype was seen many times. V gene TRBV20-1 combines with J gene TRBJ2-3, with 9 positions matching TRBD2. V was pared by 6 bases and J by 1 base, with 8 bases of the junction left unmatched. This CDR3 spans 15 amino acids. Germline CDR1 and CDR2: DFQATT and SNEGSKA (reference sequence). The CDR3 coding sequence is TGCAGTGCGGATAAGACTAGCGGACGCACAGATACGCAGTATTTT. Encoded protein: CSADKTSGRTDTQYF.

The chain carries TRBV18 and TRBJ2-7; 15 nucleotides agree with TRBD2. Germline loops: CDR1 KGHSH, CDR2 LQKENI. The ends lost 6 bases at V and 2 bases at J; junction bases unmatched: 8. The CDR3 extends over 17 amino acids. CDR3 sequence reads: CASSLGLAGGPAYEQYF. As DNA, the CDR3 is TGTGCCAGCTCCCTTGGACTAGCGGGAGGGCCGGCCTACGAGCAGTACTTC.

Only one count was recorded for this clonotype. V usage is TRBV6-5 and J usage is TRBJ1-6, with a possible D match to TRBD1 (6 bases). There are 15 residues in the CDR3. The germline V and J ends were trimmed by 6 bases and 3 bases, with 12 bases remaining between them. CDR1 and CDR2 (germline): MNHEY, SVGAGI. The CDR3 sequence is CASRGEQGYNSPLHF. CDR3 DNA: TGTGCCAGCAGAGGGGAACAGGGCTATAATTCACCCCTCCACTTT.

V is TRBV29-1 and J is TRBJ1-1, with D possibly being TRBD1 (5 bases). Between the trimmed V and J ends, which lost 4 bases and 6 bases, there was a span of 15 bases. This CDR3 contains 13 residues. Germline V gene data show CDR1 as SQVTM and CDR2 as ANQGSEA. The CDR3 sequence: CSVGGAGFAEAFF. CDR3 in DNA: TGCAGCGTTGGGGGTGCAGGGTTCGCTGAAGCTTTCTTT.

The rearrangement uses TRBV20-1 and TRBJ2-3, with 10 bases that match TRBD2. The CDR3 has 15 residues. V lost 7 bases and J lost 4; bases outside the gene matches: 11. The germline gives CDR1 DFQATT, CDR2 SNEGSKA (reference sequence). In DNA, the CDR3 is TGCAGTGGCCATCTTCCACTAGCGGGATCAGATACGCAGTATTTT. Translated: CSGHLPLAGSDTQYF.

The chain carries TRBV20-1 and TRBJ2-7; 7 nucleotides match TRBD2. Germline V gene data show CDR1 as DFQATT and CDR2 as SNEGSKA (reference sequence). This CDR3 region has 14 residues. The ends lost 3 bases at V and 1 base at J; junction bases unmatched: 6. CDR3 sequence: CSARLAAISYEQYF. DNA of the CDR3: TGCAGTGCTAGGCTAGCGGCCATTTCCTACGAGCAGTACTTC.

This clonotype was picked up many times. The chain combines TRBV20-1 with TRBJ2-3; the D is unclear. The CDR3 is 12 amino acids. CDR1 DFQATT and CDR2 SNEGSKA come from the germline V gene (reference sequence). Between the trimmed V and J ends, which lost 5 bases and 3 bases, there was a span of 9 bases. CDR3 in amino acids: CSAGLSTDTQYF. The CDR3 DNA is TGCAGTGCTGGTCTTTCAACAGATACGCAGTATTTT.

In regard to this clonotype: Compared with germline, one end of the junction differs, possibly owing to a read error. V and J are TRBV29-1 and TRBJ1-1; perhaps TRBD1 as D (6 bases). This CDR3 has 13 amino acids. Germline V CDR1 and CDR2: SQVTM, ANQGSEA. Written as DNA, the CDR3 is TGCAGCATTGAAGTCGTACAGGGTATTGAAGCTTTCTTT. It is translated as CSIEVVQGIEAFF.

This clonotype was counted only a few times. The chain carries TRBV5-1 and TRBJ2-5, with D hard to call. Germline values: CDR1 SGHRS, CDR2 YFSETQ. This CDR3 region has 13 residues. V gave up 3 bases and J gave up 2 bases, with 8 bases separating them. The CDR3 region is CASSSTFQETQYF. The DNA for the CDR3 is TGCGCCAGCAGCTCGACCTTTCAAGAGACCCAGTACTTC.

The chain recombines TRBV10-3 with TRBJ2-1; TRBD1 or TRBD2 may be the D gene (5 bases each). Germline lookup yields CDR1 ENHRY and CDR2 SYGVKD. Trimming took 6 bases from V and 8 from J, leaving 20 bases between them. The CDR3 runs 15 residues. The CDR3 here is CAIREPGTKGYEQFF. The DNA for the CDR3 is TGTGCCATCAGGGAGCCCGGGACCAAGGGCTATGAGCAGTTCTTC.

This sequence joins TRBV29-1 and TRBJ2-2; D is ambiguous. V dropped 7 bases and J dropped 0 bases, with 6 bases sitting between them. The CDR3 spans 12 residues. The germline CDR1 and CDR2 sequences are SQVTM and ANQGSEA. CDR3 amino acids: CSARTNTGELFF. The CDR3 bases are TGCAGCGCCCGTACGAACACCGGGGAGCTGTTTTTT.

The V call is TRBV2, the J call TRBJ2-7; the D gene is possibly TRBD1 (6 bases). V was trimmed by 6 bases and J by 6 bases, leaving 12 bases between them. Germline CDR1 is SNHLY and CDR2 is FYNNEI. This CDR3 is 12 amino acids long. CDR3 DNA sequence: TGTGCCAGCAGCGAAACAGGGCTCGAGCAGTACTTC. Translated, it gives CASSETGLEQYF.

This clonotype was recorded a few times. The genes are TRBV29-1 and TRBJ1-1; D not certain. V lost 3 bases to trimming and J lost 2 bases, with 4 bases between them. The CDR3 sequence is 11 residues long. Germline lookup yields CDR1 SQVTM and CDR2 ANQGSEA. CDR3 residues: CSVEVNTEAFF. In nucleotides, the CDR3 is TGCAGCGTTGAGGTCAACACTGAAGCTTTCTTT. The full variable domain, completed using reference TRBV29-1 and TRBJ1-1, is SAVISQKPSRDICQRGTSLTIQCQVDSQVTMMFWYRQQPGQSLTLIATANQGSEATYESGFVIDKFPISRPNLTFSTLTVSNMSPEDSSIYLCSVEVNTEAFFGQGTRLTVV.

The CDR3 protein is CASSLGGTDSSYEQYF. Here the CDR3 DNA reads TGCGCCAGCAGCTTGGGGGGGACAGACAGCTCCTACGAGCAGTACTTC. The rearrangement uses TRBV5-1 and TRBJ2-7, with TRBD1 matching 7 bases. This CDR3 spans 16 amino acids. Germline V CDR1 and CDR2: SGHRS, YFSETQ. The V and J ends lost 0 bases and 0 bases, in that order; junction bases with no gene match: 6.

This clonotype is a singleton in its sample. The CDR3 bases are TGCAGTGACAGGGACCTTACGTCCAATGAGCAGTACTTC. Protein product: CSDRDLTSNEQYF. This chain links TRBV20-1 with TRBJ2-7; a weak D match, TRBD1 (6 bases). Germline assignment: CDR1 DFQATT and CDR2 SNEGSKA (reference sequence). The V and J ends lost 7 bases and 7 bases respectively, with 20 bases between them. The CDR3 is 13 residues long.

The V call is TRBV6-6, the J call TRBJ2-1, with TRBD2 identical over 7 bases. The length of the CDR3 is 16 residues. Germline assignment: CDR1 MNHNY and CDR2 SVGAGI (reference sequence). Trimming took 5 bases from V and 7 from J; bases not matched to a gene: 14. In DNA, the CDR3 is TGTGCCAGCAGTCTCGGTCTGACTAGCTGGGGGAATGAGCAGTTCTTC. Protein product: CASSLGLTSWGNEQFF.

This chain uses TRBV20-1 with TRBJ1-2; D gene unclear. The V gene's germline CDR1 is DFQATT and CDR2 SNEGSKA (reference sequence). With 1 base removed from V and 1 base from J, the gap between germline ends came to 13 bases. This CDR3 is 15 amino acids long. For the CDR3, the DNA is TGCAGTGCTAGAGTTTGGGCAGAGGGTAACTATGGCTACACCTTC. Protein product: CSARVWAEGNYGYTF.

CDR3 bases: TGTGCCAGCAGCTCACTTTCCGGGACAGGTGGAAACACCATATATTTT. Its protein product is CASSSLSGTGGNTIYF. This rearrangement joins TRBV7-2 to TRBJ1-3; 8 positions match TRBD1. The germline CDR1 and CDR2 sequences are SGHTA and FQGNSA. The V and J ends lost 4 bases and 3 bases, in that order; junction bases with no gene match: 8. This CDR3 comprises 16 residues.

This clonotype has more than one count but fewer than ten. The chain recombines TRBV15 with TRBJ2-3, with 8 bases aligning to TRBD1. Germline loops: CDR1 LNHNV, CDR2 YYDKDF (reference sequence). This CDR3 has 15 residues. Trimming cost V 3 bases and J 10 bases; bases outside gene matches: 12. As DNA, the CDR3 is TGTGCCACCAGCAGTTTCGGGACAGGCCCCCGTCCGCAGTATTTT. Translating it yields CATSSFGTGPRPQYF.